The clone carrying this TCR beta chain was recorded only once. Its cognate antigen is unknown. This entry belongs to a study of T cell responses to AZD1222 COVID-19 vaccine. Across the study: The analysis combined second doses at about 4 or about 12 weeks.

Produced via immunoSEQ multiplex PCR; TCRdb's table is partial and in-frame only. The repertoire includes about 140,000 clones, 89% of them detected once, and over 2.5% sits in the top ten. Trimming pared 6 bases from V and 10 bases from J, leaving 13 bases between. The CDR3 has 12 residues. Broader study findings: Baseline seropositivity occurred in only 5 to 7 AZD1222 recipients. Spike-specific TCR breadth and depth went up after people got two AZD1222 doses. Dominant at 160-218 and 743-854, vaccine-associated CD4 TCRs also spanned spike.

The sequence derives from an adult in good health. Here the sequenced sample was peripheral blood, taken on day 0 of AZD1222 vaccination. The genes are TRBV12-3 or TRBV12-4 and TRBJ1-5, with a weak D call TRBD1 (5 bases). The DNA for the CDR3 is TGTGCCAGCAGCCCGGGGGTGTACCCCCAGCATTTT. Translated: CASSPGVYPQHF.